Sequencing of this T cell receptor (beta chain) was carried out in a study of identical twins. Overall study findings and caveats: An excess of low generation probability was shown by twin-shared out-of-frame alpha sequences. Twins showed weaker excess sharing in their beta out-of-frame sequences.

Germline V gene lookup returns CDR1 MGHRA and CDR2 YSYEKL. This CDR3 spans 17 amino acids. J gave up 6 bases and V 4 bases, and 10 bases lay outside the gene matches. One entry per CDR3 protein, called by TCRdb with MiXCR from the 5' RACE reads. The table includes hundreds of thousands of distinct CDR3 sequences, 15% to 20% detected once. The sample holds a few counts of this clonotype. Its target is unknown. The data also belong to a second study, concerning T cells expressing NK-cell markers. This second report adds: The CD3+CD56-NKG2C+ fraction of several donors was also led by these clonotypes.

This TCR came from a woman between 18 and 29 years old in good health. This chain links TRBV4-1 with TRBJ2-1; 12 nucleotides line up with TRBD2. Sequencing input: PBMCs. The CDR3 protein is CASSRSGLAGKGNEQFF. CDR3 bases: TGCGCCAGCAGCCGCAGCGGACTAGCGGGAAAGGGCAATGAGCAGTTCTTC.